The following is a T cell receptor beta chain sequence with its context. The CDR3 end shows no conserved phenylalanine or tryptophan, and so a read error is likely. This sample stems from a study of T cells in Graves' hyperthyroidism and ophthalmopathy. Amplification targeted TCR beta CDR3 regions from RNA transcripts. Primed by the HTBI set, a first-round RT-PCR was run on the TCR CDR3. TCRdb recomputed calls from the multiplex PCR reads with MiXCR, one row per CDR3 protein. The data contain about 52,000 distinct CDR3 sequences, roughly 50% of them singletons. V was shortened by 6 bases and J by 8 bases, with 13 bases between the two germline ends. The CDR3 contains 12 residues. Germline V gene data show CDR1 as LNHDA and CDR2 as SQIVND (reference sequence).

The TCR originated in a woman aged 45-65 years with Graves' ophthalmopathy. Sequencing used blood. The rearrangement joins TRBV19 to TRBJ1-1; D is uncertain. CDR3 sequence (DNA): TGTGCCAGTAGCCTACACGGCACGGAAGCTTTCCTT. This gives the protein CASSLHGTEAFL.